The clone carrying this T cell receptor (beta chain) was seen a few times. What it recognizes is unknown. One entry per CDR3 protein results from TCRdb running MiXCR on the reads. The sample consists of roughly 240,000 distinct CDR3 sequences, about 5.9% of them appearing once. The data were taken from a study of T cell repertoires in cytomegalovirus infection. Study details: CMV infection plus the matching HLA type was flagged by public TCR beta signatures. Overall study results and limits: In two of eight donors, the top clonotype was HLA-C-restricted CMV-specific.

Material for sequencing was PBMCs. This TCR was recovered from a human donor in good health (CMV status not recorded). Some clones in this sample may be carry-over from other donors' samples.

CDR3 protein: CASRAGKNTEAFF. The CDR3 nucleotides read TGTGCCAGCAGGGCAGGGAAGAACACTGAAGCTTTCTTT. The chain is built from TRBV6-5 and TRBJ1-1; D possibly corresponds to TRBD1 (5 bases). The CDR3 sequence is 13 residues long. Deletions cut 6 bases from V and 1 base from J, with 9 bases between. CDR1 MNHEY and CDR2 SVGAGI come from the germline V gene.